The T cell receptor (beta chain) described here comes from a study of T cells in pancreatic ductal adenocarcinoma. Germline-derived CDR1 and CDR2 are MDHEN and SYDVKM. Trimming pared 2 bases from V and 0 bases from J, leaving 11 bases between. The CDR3 sequence is 15 residues long. Data came from immunoSEQ multiplex PCR; TCRdb stores just in-frame clones and leaves some out. Of 15,000 to 20,000 clones in the sample, about nine tenths were seen once. Concerning this clone itself: No antigen is known for it.

No neoadjuvant therapy was given to the selected pancreatic ductal adenocarcinoma patients before their surgery. Regarding the study as a whole: Unique clonotypes were 7.5 to 8.5-fold more numerous in blood than in tumor. Tumor-versus-blood clonality comparisons may be biased toward lower tumor diversity.

The receptor was isolated from a human donor with pancreatic ductal adenocarcinoma. The chain couples TRBV28 to TRBJ2-7; the D gene is possibly TRBD1 (5 bases). The sample consisted of PBMCs. CDR3 sequence (DNA): TGTGCCAGCAGTTTAGGGGCAGGAAGCTCCTACGAGCAGTACTTC. It yields the protein CASSLGAGSSYEQYF.